This TCR beta chain was captured in a study of cytotoxic CD8 clonotypes in ibrutinib-treated CLL. Study information: By median roughly 74 months, approximately twelve had progressed and around 14 stayed remitted; responses had been 2 complete and 25 or so partial.

This clone was found a few times. Its antigen is as yet unknown. The study's findings and limits: Treatment saw public clonotypes, which were uncommon, either contract or stay stable.

CDR3 length: 13 amino acids. V was cut by 4 bases and J by 4 bases, with 8 bases left in between. CDR1 is SGHRS, CDR2 YFSETQ, per germline. Method: immunoSEQ multiplex PCR; TCRdb's copy keeps in-frame clones and lacks some. The sample yields 15,000 to 20,000 clones, roughly 60% seen once. The chain is built from TRBV5-1 and TRBJ2-2; D is ambiguous. The clonotype comes from a human donor with chronic lymphocytic leukemia. This sample comprised PBMCs, obtained after 12 months of ibrutinib treatment. The CDR3 protein is CASSPGVTGELFF. CDR3 DNA: TGCGCCAGCAGCCCGGGCGTCACCGGGGAGCTGTTTTTT. Using reference TRBV5-1 and TRBJ2-2 for the parts outside the CDR3, the full variable domain is KAGVTQTPRYLIKTRGQQVTLSCSPISGHRSVSWYQQTPGQGLQFLFEYFSETQRNKGNFPGRFSGRQFSNSRSEMNVSTLELGDSALYLCASSPGVTGELFFGEGSRLTVL.